One sample yielded the 2 T cell receptor beta chains listed below, sequenced in a study of T cells in Graves' hyperthyroidism and ophthalmopathy. Amplified regions were TCR beta CDR3 sequences from RNA transcripts. Initially, a first-round RT-PCR of the TCR CDR3 employed the HTBI primer set. TCRdb reprocessed the multiplex PCR reads with MiXCR, giving one entry per CDR3 protein. The sample has about 600,000 distinct CDR3 sequences, more than 15% seen once. Input material: blood. The source is a middle-aged woman with Graves' ophthalmopathy.

CDR3 nucleotide sequence: TGTGCCAGCAGCCCCTCTGGGGGGAGGGCGGCTGGCTACACCTTC. Its translation: CASSPSGGRAAGYTF. The J gene is TRBJ1-2, the V gene TRBV7-9; perhaps TRBD1 as D (5 bases). CDR3 size: 15 residues. Trimming took 5 bases from V and 7 from J, leaving 20 bases between them. The V gene's germline CDR1 is SEHNR and CDR2 FQNEAQ (reference sequence).

This clonotype turned up a few times. The chain employs TRBV6-1 and TRBJ2-7; TRBD1 is a possible D gene (5 bases). The CDR3 consists of 15 residues. The V end was cut by 4 bases, the J end by 3 bases, with 16 bases between. Germline V lookup: CDR1 MNHNS, CDR2 SASEGT. The chain's CDR3 is CASSVGAESIYEQYF. CDR3 sequence (DNA): TGTGCCAGCAGTGTTGGGGCAGAGTCGATCTACGAGCAGTACTTC.